This T cell receptor (beta chain) was retrieved from a study of blood T cell repertoires in COVID-19. Repertoires were generated with immunoSEQ multiplex PCR, while TCRdb's copy carries only in-frame clones and drops some. This sample has approximately 90,000 clones, with around nine tenths found just once. CDR1 is SGHRS and CDR2 is YFSETQ in the germline V gene. The J segment lost 1 base and the V segment lost 0 bases, leaving 3 bases of the junction unmatched. CDR3 length equals 16 residues. The sequencing sample was made of peripheral blood. The TCR was taken from a woman aged 70-85 years with acute or convalescent COVID-19. V is TRBV5-1 and J is TRBJ2-2, with 7 bases matching TRBD2. CDR3 in DNA: TGCGCCAGCAGCTTGGGATCTAGCGGGAACACCGGGGAGCTGTTTTTT. Encoded protein: CASSLGSSGNTGELFF. Full variable domain (rest looked up from reference TRBV5-1 and TRBJ2-2): KAGVTQTPRYLIKTRGQQVTLSCSPISGHRSVSWYQQTPGQGLQFLFEYFSETQRNKGNFPGRFSGRQFSNSRSEMNVSTLELGDSALYLCASSLGSSGNTGELFFGEGSRLTVL.